What follows are 7 T cell receptor beta chains derived from one specimen sequenced in a study of blood T cell repertoires in COVID-19. TCRdb keeps only in-frame clones here, not all; method: immunoSEQ multiplex PCR. In the table there are 250,000 to 350,000 clones, approximately 89% of which are singletons. The sample was PBMCs or T cells enriched from blood (not recorded which). These receptor sequences come from a woman in her fifties or sixties who had been exposed to COVID-19.

The genes are TRBV27 and TRBJ2-4; possible D gene TRBD2, 5 bases. Germline CDR1 is MNHEY and CDR2 is SMNVEV (reference sequence). V was trimmed by 6 bases and J by 0 bases, leaving 12 bases between them. CDR3 length equals 15 residues. This CDR3 is CASRAAQLAKNIQYF. The CDR3 DNA follows: TGTGCCAGCAGAGCGGCACAGCTAGCCAAAAACATTCAGTACTTC.

The chain carries TRBV7-9 and TRBJ1-2, with D possibly being TRBD1 (6 bases). Germline V CDR1 and CDR2: SEHNR, FQNEAQ (reference sequence). Trimming stripped 1 base from V and 8 bases from J, with 20 bases between. The CDR3 totals 16 residues. The CDR3 is CASSLEQTGPVGGYTF. The CDR3 nucleotides read TGTGCCAGCAGCTTAGAACAGACAGGACCCGTAGGGGGCTACACCTTC. Complete variable domain (other parts from reference TRBV7-9 and TRBJ1-2): DTGVSQNPRHKITKRGQNVTFRCDPISEHNRLYWYRQTLGQGPEFLTYFQNEAQLEKSRLLSDRFSAERPKGSFSTLEIQRTEQGDSAMYLCASSLEQTGPVGGYTFGSGTRLTVV.

This chain uses TRBV28 with TRBJ2-3; tentatively, D is TRBD1 (6 bases). CDR1 is MDHEN, CDR2 SYDVKM, per germline. This CDR3 comprises 13 residues. Trimming took off 6 bases at V and 3 bases at J, with 10 bases between the two ends. The CDR3 nucleotides are TGTGCCAGCAGGGGAAGGGGGACAGATACGCAGTATTTT. It specifies CASRGRGTDTQYF. The complete variable domain, with remaining parts taken from reference TRBV28 and TRBJ2-3, reads DVKVTQSSRYLVKRTGEKVFLECVQDMDHENMFWYRQDPGLGLRLIYFSYDVKMKEKGDIPEGYSVSREKKERFSLILESASTNQTSMYLCASRGRGTDTQYFGPGTRLTVL.

This clone was picked up one time. The rearrangement links TRBV12-3 or TRBV12-4 to TRBJ2-7; possible D gene TRBD2, 6 bases. Between the trimmed V and J ends, which lost 6 bases and 4 bases, there was a span of 13 bases. The length of the CDR3 is 13 residues. The CDR3 nucleotides read TGTGCCAGCAGGCCGACTAGTCAATACGAGCAGTACTTC. It translates to CASRPTSQYEQYF.

J is TRBJ2-5 and V is TRBV2; TRBD1 agrees at 7 bases. CDR1 is SNHLY and CDR2 is FYNNEI in the germline V gene. CDR3 size: 13 residues. With V trimmed by 7 bases and J by 1 base, 3 bases remained unmatched. The CDR3 protein is CASNDRVQETQYF. CDR3 nucleotides: TGTGCCAGCAACGACAGGGTCCAAGAGACCCAGTACTTC.

The rearrangement uses TRBV28 and TRBJ2-2, with a weak D call TRBD2 (6 bases). The V gene's germline CDR1 is MDHEN and CDR2 SYDVKM. V was pared by 10 bases and J by 2 bases, with 20 bases between. The CDR3 covers 16 residues. The CDR3 loop is CAKFRRVGVNTGELFF. The CDR3 DNA reads as TGTGCCAAATTCCGGAGGGTCGGGGTAAACACCGGGGAGCTGTTTTTT.

This clone has just one count. This chain connects TRBV3-1 (or the pseudogene TRBV3-2) to TRBJ2-7, with 11 bases aligning to TRBD2. Unmatched junction bases numbered 10, after V lost 5 bases and J lost 7 bases. The CDR3 is 15 amino acids. Germline loops: CDR1 LGHDT, CDR2 YNNKEL (reference sequence). This CDR3 reads CASSRQLAGAGEQYF. The DNA of the CDR3 is TGTGCCAGCAGCAGACAACTAGCGGGGGCCGGGGAGCAGTACTTC.